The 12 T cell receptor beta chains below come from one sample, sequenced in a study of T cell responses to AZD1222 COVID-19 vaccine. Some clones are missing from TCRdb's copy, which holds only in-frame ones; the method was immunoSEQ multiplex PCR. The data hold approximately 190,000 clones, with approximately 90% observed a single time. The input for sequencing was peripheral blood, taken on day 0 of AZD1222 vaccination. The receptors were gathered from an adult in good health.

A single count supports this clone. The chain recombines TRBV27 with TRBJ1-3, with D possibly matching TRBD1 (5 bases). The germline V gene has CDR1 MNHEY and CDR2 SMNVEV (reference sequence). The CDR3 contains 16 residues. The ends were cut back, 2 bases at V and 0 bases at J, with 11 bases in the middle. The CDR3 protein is CASSLTGVGSGNTIYF. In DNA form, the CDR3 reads TGTGCCAGCAGTTTAACGGGGGTAGGCTCTGGAAACACCATATATTTT.

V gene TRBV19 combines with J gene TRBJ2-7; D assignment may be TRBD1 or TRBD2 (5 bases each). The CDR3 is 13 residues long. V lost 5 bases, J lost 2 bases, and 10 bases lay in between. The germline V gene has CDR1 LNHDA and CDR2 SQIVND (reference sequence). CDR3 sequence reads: CASSPRGPYEQYF. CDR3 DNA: TGTGCCAGTAGTCCCCGGGGCCCCTACGAGCAGTACTTC.

The CDR3 spells CASSLDVSAGEAFF. In DNA, the CDR3 is TGCGCCAGCAGCTTGGACGTTAGTGCGGGTGAAGCTTTCTTT. This chain uses TRBV5-1 with TRBJ1-1; no definite D call. The CDR3 is 14 amino acids. Germline V gives CDR1 SGHRS, CDR2 YFSETQ. The V end was cut by 0 bases, the J end by 7 bases, with 13 bases between.

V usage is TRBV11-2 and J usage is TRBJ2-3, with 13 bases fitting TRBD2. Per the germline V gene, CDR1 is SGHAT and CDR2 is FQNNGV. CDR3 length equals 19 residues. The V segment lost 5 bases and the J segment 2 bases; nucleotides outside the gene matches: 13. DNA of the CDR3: TGTGCCAGCAGCCGGGAAAGGACTAGCGGGGGCCCCTACACAGATACGCAGTATTTT. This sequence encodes CASSRERTSGGPYTDTQYF.

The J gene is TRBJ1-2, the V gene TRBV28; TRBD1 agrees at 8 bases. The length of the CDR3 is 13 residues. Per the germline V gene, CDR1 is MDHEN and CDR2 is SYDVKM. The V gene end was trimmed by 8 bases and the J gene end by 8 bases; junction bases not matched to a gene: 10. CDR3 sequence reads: CASGQGQAGGYTF. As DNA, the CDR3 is TGTGCCAGCGGGCAGGGACAGGCGGGGGGCTACACCTTC.

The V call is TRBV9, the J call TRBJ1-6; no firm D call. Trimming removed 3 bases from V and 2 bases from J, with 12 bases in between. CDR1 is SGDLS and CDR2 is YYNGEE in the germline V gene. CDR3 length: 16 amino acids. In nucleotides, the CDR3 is TGTGCCAGCAGCGCGGGAGGAACCCCCTATAATTCACCCCTCCACTTT. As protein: CASSAGGTPYNSPLHF.

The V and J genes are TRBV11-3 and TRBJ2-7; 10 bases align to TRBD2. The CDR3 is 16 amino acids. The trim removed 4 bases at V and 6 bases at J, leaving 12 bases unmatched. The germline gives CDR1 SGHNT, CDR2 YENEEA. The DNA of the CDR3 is TGTGCCAGCAGCTCGGGGCCTAGCGGGAGTACGGCCGAGCAGTACTTC. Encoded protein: CASSSGPSGSTAEQYF.

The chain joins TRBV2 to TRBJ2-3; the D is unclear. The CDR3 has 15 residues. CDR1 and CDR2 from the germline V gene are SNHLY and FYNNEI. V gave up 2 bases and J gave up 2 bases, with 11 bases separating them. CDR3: CASSEITPATDTQYF. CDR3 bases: TGTGCCAGCAGTGAAATAACTCCCGCCACAGATACGCAGTATTTT. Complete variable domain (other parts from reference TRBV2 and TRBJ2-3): EPEVTQTPSHQVTQMGQEVILRCVPISNHLYFYWYRQILGQKVEFLVSFYNNEISEKSEIFDDQFSVERPDGSNFTLKIRSTKLEDSAMYFCASSEITPATDTQYFGPGTRLTVL.

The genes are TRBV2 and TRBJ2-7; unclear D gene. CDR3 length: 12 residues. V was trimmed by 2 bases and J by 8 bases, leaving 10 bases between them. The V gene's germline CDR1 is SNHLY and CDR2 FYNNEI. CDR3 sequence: CASSEIGFKQYF. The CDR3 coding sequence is TGTGCCAGCAGTGAAATAGGGTTTAAGCAGTACTTC.

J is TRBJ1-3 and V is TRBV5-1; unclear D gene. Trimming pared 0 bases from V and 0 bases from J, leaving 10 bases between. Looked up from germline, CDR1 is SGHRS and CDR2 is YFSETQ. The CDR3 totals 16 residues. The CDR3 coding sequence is TGCGCCAGCAGCTTGGCCCCAGGTACCTCTGGAAACACCATATATTTT. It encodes CASSLAPGTSGNTIYF. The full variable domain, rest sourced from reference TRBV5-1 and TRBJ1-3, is KAGVTQTPRYLIKTRGQQVTLSCSPISGHRSVSWYQQTPGQGLQFLFEYFSETQRNKGNFPGRFSGRQFSNSRSEMNVSTLELGDSALYLCASSLAPGTSGNTIYFGEGSWLTVV.

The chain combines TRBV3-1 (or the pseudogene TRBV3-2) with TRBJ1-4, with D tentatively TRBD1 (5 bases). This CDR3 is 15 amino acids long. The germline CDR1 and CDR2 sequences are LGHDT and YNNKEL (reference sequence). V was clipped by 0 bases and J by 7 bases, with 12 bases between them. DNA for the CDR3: TGTGCCAGCAGCCAAGATGGGGGGGTTGGTGAAAAACTGTTTTTT. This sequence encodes CASSQDGGVGEKLFF.

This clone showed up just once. The CDR3 DNA sequence: TGTGCCAGCAGTGATAGGACAGGTTTCACCGGGGAGCTGTTTTTT. It yields the protein CASSDRTGFTGELFF. The gene calls are TRBV6-1 and TRBJ2-2, with 7 nucleotides matching TRBD1. Per the germline V gene, CDR1 is MNHNS and CDR2 is SASEGT. Germline trimming cut 3 bases from V and 4 bases from J; bases unmatched to any gene: 5. CDR3 size: 15 residues.